The next 17 T cell receptor beta chains were all read from a single sample in a study of PD-L1 blockade in urothelial cancer. Specified time point: peripheral blood 6 weeks after treatment start. Only in-frame clones appear in the TCRdb table, and some are missing; sequencing was by immunoSEQ multiplex PCR. This sample yields around 46,000 clones, of which 88% are seen a single time; 2% to 3% belongs to the top ten. The source was PBMCs, collected around atezolizumab (anti-PD-L1) treatment. These receptor sequences come from a man aged 55 to 70 with urothelial cancer.

This chain uses TRBV7-9 with TRBJ1-2; TRBD1 agrees at 7 bases. The germline gives CDR1 SEHNR, CDR2 FQNEAQ (reference sequence). The CDR3 covers 14 residues. Trimming cost V 6 bases and J 8 bases; bases outside gene matches: 12. In nucleotides, the CDR3 is TGTGCCAGCAGACCCGGGACAGCGATTTTAGGCTACACCTTC. Translated: CASRPGTAILGYTF.

The J gene is TRBJ1-3, the V gene TRBV19, with 7 bases lining up with TRBD1. CDR1 and CDR2 from the germline V gene are LNHDA and SQIVND (reference sequence). This CDR3 comprises 14 residues. V trimming: 7 bases; J trimming: 2 bases; junction bases outside the gene matches: 5. CDR3 in DNA: TGTGCCAGTACCCCAGGACAGGCTGGAAACACCATATATTTT. Amino acids: CASTPGQAGNTIYF.

This chain joins TRBV14 and TRBJ2-7; 7 bases agree with TRBD2. CDR3 length: 13 residues. The J segment lost 3 bases and the V segment lost 8 bases, leaving 7 bases of the junction unmatched. Germline CDR1 reads SGHDN; CDR2 reads FVKESK. The CDR3 loop reads CASAAWGGYEQYF. CDR3 bases: TGTGCCAGCGCCGCCTGGGGGGGCTACGAGCAGTACTTC. Full variable domain (remainder filled in from reference TRBV14 and TRBJ2-7): EAGVTQFPSHSVIEKGQTVTLRCDPISGHDNLYWYRRVMGKEIKFLLHFVKESKQDESGMPNNRFLAERTGGTYSTLKVQPAELEDSGVYFCASAAWGGYEQYFGPGTRLTVT.

The chain links TRBV9 to TRBJ2-1; D may be TRBD2 (6 bases). Per germline, CDR1 SGDLS and CDR2 YYNGEE. V lost 3 bases and J 3 bases, leaving 16 bases between the germline ends. The CDR3 has 16 residues. CDR3 residues: CASSAQGSGVYNEQFF. The CDR3 bases are TGTGCCAGCAGCGCCCAGGGTAGCGGAGTCTACAATGAGCAGTTCTTC. Full variable domain (missing parts from reference TRBV9 and TRBJ2-1): DSGVTQTPKHLITATGQRVTLRCSPRSGDLSVYWYQQSLDQGLQFLIQYYNGEERAKGNILERFSAQQFPDLHSELNLSSLELGDSALYFCASSAQGSGVYNEQFFGPGTRLTVL.

This chain uses TRBV30 with TRBJ1-6; D unresolved. Germline V gene data show CDR1 as GTSNPN and CDR2 as SVGIG (reference sequence). Trimming stripped 4 bases from V and 7 bases from J, with 11 bases between. This CDR3 has 13 amino acids. The CDR3 bases are TGTGCCTGGAATCCGGGATGGAATTCACCCCTCCACTTT. Translated: CAWNPGWNSPLHF.

The V gene is TRBV7-9, the J gene TRBJ1-1; unclear D gene. Germline CDR1 reads SEHNR; CDR2 reads FQNEAQ (reference sequence). Trimming shortened V by 2 bases and J by 1 base, and 5 bases separated the two germline ends. The CDR3 runs 13 residues. The CDR3 is CASSLQRNTEAFF. The CDR3 DNA is TGTGCCAGCAGCTTACAGCGGAACACTGAAGCTTTCTTT.

The rearrangement links TRBV29-1 to TRBJ2-4; D is unclear. The germline CDR1 and CDR2 sequences are SQVTM and ANQGSEA. CDR3 length: 13 amino acids. With 4 bases removed from V and 0 bases from J, the gap between germline ends came to 7 bases. The CDR3 DNA reads as TGCAGCGTTGCGGCGGTAGCCAAAAACATTCAGTACTTC. This sequence encodes CSVAAVAKNIQYF.

The chain joins TRBV28 to TRBJ1-5; D gene ambiguous. The germline V and J ends were trimmed by 5 bases and 5 bases, with 4 bases remaining between them. The length of the CDR3 is 11 residues. CDR1 is MDHEN, CDR2 SYDVKM, per germline. CDR3 DNA sequence: TGTGCCAGCAGTGGGCATCAGCCCCAGCATTTT. Translated: CASSGHQPQHF. The complete variable domain, with remaining parts taken from reference TRBV28 and TRBJ1-5, reads DVKVTQSSRYLVKRTGEKVFLECVQDMDHENMFWYRQDPGLGLRLIYFSYDVKMKEKGDIPEGYSVSREKKERFSLILESASTNQTSMYLCASSGHQPQHFGDGTRLSIL.

J is TRBJ2-1 and V is TRBV4-1; TRBD2 might be the D (6 bases). CDR1 is MGHRA, CDR2 YSYEKL, per germline. The CDR3 covers 17 residues. Trimming cost V 3 bases and J 9 bases, with 24 bases left between them. CDR3 amino acids: CASSQAPGVRGIVEQFF. The CDR3 region has the DNA TGCGCCAGCAGCCAGGCCCCGGGAGTACGTGGGATTGTTGAGCAGTTCTTC.

The rearrangement uses TRBV6-5 and TRBJ2-2; 10 bases map to TRBD1. This CDR3 has 15 residues. Trimming removed 6 bases from V and 3 bases from J; junction bases left unmatched: 4. Per germline, CDR1 MNHEY and CDR2 SVGAGI. CDR3 in amino acids: CASSRGTGDTGELFF. Written as DNA, the CDR3 is TGTGCCAGCAGCAGGGGGACAGGGGACACCGGGGAGCTGTTTTTT.

This chain links TRBV21-1 with TRBJ1-2; the table's D call, TRBD1, has no DNA check behind it. TRBV21-1 is annotated as a pseudogene. CDR3 size: 16 residues. This CDR3 is CASGTGTGVHRYGYTF. CDR3 DNA: TGTGCCAGCGGAACCGGGACAGGGGTACACCGCTATGGCTACACCTTC.

The chain joins TRBV30 to TRBJ1-1; the match to TRBD1 covers 7 bases. The CDR3 covers 16 residues. In germline, CDR1 is GTSNPN, CDR2 SVGIG (reference sequence). The J segment lost 1 base and the V segment lost 2 bases, leaving 10 bases of the junction unmatched. CDR3 in amino acids: CAWSRQGWGKNTEAFF. The CDR3 DNA reads as TGTGCCTGGAGTCGACAGGGATGGGGAAAGAACACTGAAGCTTTCTTT. Complete variable domain (other parts from reference TRBV30 and TRBJ1-1): SQTIHQWPATLVQPVGSPLSLECTVEGTSNPNLYWYRQAAGRGLQLLFYSVGIGQISSEVPQNLSASRPQDRQFILSSKKLLLSDSGFYLCAWSRQGWGKNTEAFFGQGTRLTVV.

The chain recombines TRBV27 with TRBJ1-5, with 8 nucleotides matching TRBD1. CDR1 and CDR2 (germline): MNHEY, SMNVEV (reference sequence). V dropped 6 bases and J dropped 0; count of bases not matched to a gene: 10. This CDR3 region has 17 residues. CDR3 DNA: TGTGCCAGCAGGCCCCTCGGACAGGGCTATAGCAATCAGCCCCAGCATTTT. It specifies CASRPLGQGYSNQPQHF.

This clone was seen just once. V usage is TRBV14 and J usage is TRBJ2-7; a weak D match, TRBD1 (6 bases). Trimming stripped 4 bases from V and 3 bases from J, with 16 bases between. The CDR3 runs 15 residues. Germline V gene data show CDR1 as SGHDN and CDR2 as FVKESK. As DNA, the CDR3 is TGTGCCAGCAGCCGAATACAGGGTCTGGGCTACGAGCAGTACTTC. Protein: CASSRIQGLGYEQYF.

V usage is TRBV7-2 and J usage is TRBJ2-3; 12 positions match TRBD2. This CDR3 is built from 16 residues. Germline V lookup: CDR1 SGHTA, CDR2 FQGNSA. Trimming at V came to 3 bases and at J to 3 bases, leaving 4 bases not matched to a gene. Written as DNA, the CDR3 is TGTGCCAGCAGCTTGACTAGCGGGAGTAGAACAGATACGCAGTATTTT. This gives the protein CASSLTSGSRTDTQYF.

In this sample, this clone turned up once. The chain recombines TRBV5-1 with TRBJ2-1; D might be TRBD1 (5 bases). The CDR3 length is 16 residues. V dropped 2 bases and J dropped 6 bases, with 18 bases sitting between them. Germline V CDR1 and CDR2: SGHRS, YFSETQ. The CDR3 spells CASSLMGQGSRNEQFF. The CDR3 DNA reads TGCGCCAGCAGCTTAATGGGCCAGGGAAGTCGCAATGAGCAGTTCTTC.

This rearrangement joins TRBV6-1 to TRBJ1-3; 7 nucleotides align to TRBD1. The germline V gene has CDR1 MNHNS and CDR2 SASEGT. V dropped 10 bases and J dropped 0; count of bases not matched to a gene: 3. The CDR3 has 13 residues. The CDR3 here is CATGTASGNTIYF. CDR3 DNA: TGTGCCACCGGGACAGCCTCTGGAAACACCATATATTTT.